This record concerns one T cell receptor (beta chain) sequence. Sequencing was performed with immunoSEQ multiplex PCR; in TCRdb, only in-frame clones are kept and a portion is missing. Of about 81,000 clones in the sample, 96% are singletons; the top ten hold under 0.2%. The data derive from a study of technical replicates of blood from several donors. Unmatched junction bases numbered 19, after V lost 7 bases and J lost 8 bases. The germline V gene has CDR1 SGHRS and CDR2 YFSETQ. CDR3 size: 16 residues. The chain recombines TRBV5-1 with TRBJ1-2; TRBD1 matches at 8 bases. Sequenced: T cells isolated from PBMCs. This sequence originates from a human donor in good health. CDR3 protein: CASGMTGDLAGRGYTF. CDR3 sequence (DNA): TGCGCCAGCGGAATGACAGGGGACCTCGCCGGGAGGGGCTACACCTTC.